Sequencing of this T cell receptor (beta chain) was carried out in a study of PD-1 blockade in classical Hodgkin lymphoma. Study observations and caveats: It was reported that newly diagnosed patients had less baseline TCR diversity than healthy donors. Baseline diversity was lower in partial responders and progressors than complete responders.

Clones were read by immunoSEQ multiplex PCR, and TCRdb kept only the in-frame ones, dropping some. The profile shows around 30,000 clones, roughly four fifths of them singletons. A note on this clone: Its specificity is unknown.

All the patients suffered relapse after autologous stem cell transplantation, and brentuximab vedotin exposure differed. The sample in question was peripheral blood mononuclear cells (PBMCs), obtained at baseline. The origin of this receptor is a human donor with classical Hodgkin lymphoma.

The CDR3 DNA follows: TGTGCCAGCACCATAGGGACTAGCGTAGGAAATGAGCAGTTCTTC. It yields the protein CASTIGTSVGNEQFF. The chain employs TRBV6-5 and TRBJ2-1; 10 bases line up with TRBD2. CDR1 and CDR2 from the germline V gene are MNHEY and SVGAGI. V trimming: 7 bases; J trimming: 7 bases; junction bases outside the gene matches: 10. CDR3 length: 15 residues.